This T cell receptor beta chain was recovered during a study of technical replicates of blood from several donors. Germline V CDR1 and CDR2: KGHSH, LQKENI. CDR3 length: 14 residues. Trimming removed 3 bases from V and 3 bases from J, with 12 bases in between. The assay was immunoSEQ multiplex PCR, and TCRdb's table has in-frame clones only and misses some. The table records approximately 70,000 clones, just under 95% of them present only once. This TCR came from a human donor in good health. The rearrangement joins TRBV18 to TRBJ2-7; D remains unclear. The source material was T cells isolated from PBMCs. CDR3 region: CASSPPAVNYEQYF. The CDR3, as DNA: TGTGCCAGCTCACCCCCCGCAGTAAACTACGAGCAGTACTTC.